Listed below are T cell receptor beta chains from one sample, sequenced in a study of vaccination effects on CD4 cells after COVID-19. No antigen is known for these receptors. Clones were sequenced by immunoSEQ multiplex PCR, and TCRdb holds only the in-frame ones, with some missing. The sample has 68,000 or so clones, 75% to 90% seen once. Here the sequenced sample was CD4+ T cells from PBMCs cultured with SARS-CoV-2 spike peptides, taken before COVID-19 vaccination. These receptors all come from a human donor who received a COVID-19 vaccine. Both conserved end residues are part of each CDR3. The D gene is left open where the match is weak. Rows may omit the clone size; those that give it use once, few, many or a size class.

abundance: -
j_gene: TRBJ1-2
d_gene: -
v_gene: TRBV6-6
CDR3aa: CASSYGNYGYTF
CDR3nt: TGTGCCAGCAGTTACGGGAACTATGGCTACACCTTC

abundance: -
j_gene: TRBJ2-5
d_gene: -
v_gene: TRBV7-2
CDR3aa: CASSLASAQETQYF
CDR3nt: TGTGCCAGCAGCTTAGCTAGCGCCCAAGAGACCCAGTACTTC

abundance: -
j_gene: TRBJ1-4
d_gene: -
v_gene: TRBV5-1
CDR3aa: CASSLTVAGTNEKLFF
CDR3nt: TGCGCCAGCAGCTTAACGGTGGCCGGGACTAATGAAAAACTGTTTTTT

abundance: -
j_gene: TRBJ2-1
d_gene: TRBD2
v_gene: TRBV2
CDR3aa: CASSQTSGGYNEQFF
CDR3nt: TGTGCCAGCAGCCAAACTAGCGGAGGCTACAATGAGCAGTTCTTC

abundance: -
j_gene: TRBJ2-5
d_gene: -
v_gene: TRBV5-1
CDR3aa: CASSLFSGRETQYF
CDR3nt: TGCGCCAGCAGCTTGTTTTCAGGGCGGGAGACCCAGTACTTC

abundance: once
j_gene: TRBJ2-2
d_gene: -
v_gene: TRBV6-4
CDR3aa: CASSENLNTGELFF
CDR3nt: TGTGCCAGCAGTGAAAATTTGAACACCGGGGAGCTGTTTTTT

abundance: -
j_gene: TRBJ1-5
d_gene: -
v_gene: TRBV2
CDR3aa: CATRVGLNQPQHF
CDR3nt: TGTGCCACCCGGGTCGGACTTAATCAGCCCCAGCATTTT

abundance: -
j_gene: TRBJ1-5
d_gene: -
v_gene: TRBV12-3/TRBV12-4
CDR3aa: CASSFTRNQPQHF
CDR3nt: TGTGCCAGCAGTTTTACACGCAATCAGCCCCAGCATTTT

abundance: once
j_gene: TRBJ2-3
d_gene: TRBD1
v_gene: TRBV9
CDR3aa: CASSHSGQGHTDTQYF
CDR3nt: TGTGCCAGCAGCCACTCAGGACAGGGACACACAGATACGCAGTATTTT

abundance: once
j_gene: TRBJ1-3
d_gene: -
v_gene: TRBV29-1
CDR3aa: CSVEGDSGNTIYF
CDR3nt: TGCAGCGTTGAAGGGGACTCTGGAAACACCATATATTTT

abundance: -
j_gene: TRBJ1-1
d_gene: -
v_gene: TRBV19
CDR3aa: CASSTGRLERAKNTEAFF
CDR3nt: TGTGCCAGTAGTACGGGTCGACTGGAGAGGGCGAAGAACACTGAAGCTTTCTTT

abundance: -
j_gene: TRBJ1-1
d_gene: -
v_gene: TRBV5-1
CDR3aa: CASSDGPRVGGNTEAFF
CDR3nt: TGCGCCAGCAGCGATGGACCCAGAGTAGGGGGGAACACTGAAGCTTTCTTT

abundance: once
j_gene: TRBJ1-4
d_gene: -
v_gene: TRBV7-9
CDR3aa: CASSLRGAGEKLFF
CDR3nt: TGTGCCAGCAGCTTACGGGGGGCCGGGGAAAAACTGTTTTTT

abundance: -
j_gene: TRBJ2-3
d_gene: -
v_gene: TRBV19
CDR3aa: CASSRGGAADTQYF
CDR3nt: TGTGCCAGTAGTCGGGGTGGGGCAGCAGATACGCAGTATTTT

abundance: once
j_gene: TRBJ1-3
d_gene: TRBD1
v_gene: TRBV19
CDR3aa: CASNSGTGAYGNTIYF
CDR3nt: TGTGCCAGTAACTCCGGGACAGGGGCTTACGGAAACACCATATATTTT

abundance: -
j_gene: TRBJ1-5
d_gene: TRBD1
v_gene: TRBV5-1
CDR3aa: CASSFGTGANQPQHF
CDR3nt: TGCGCCAGCAGCTTCGGGACAGGCGCAAATCAGCCCCAGCATTTT

abundance: -
j_gene: TRBJ1-3
d_gene: -
v_gene: TRBV30
CDR3aa: CAWSVSRQSLSGNTIYF
CDR3nt: TGTGCCTGGAGTGTATCTCGGCAGAGCCTCTCTGGAAACACCATATATTTT

abundance: -
j_gene: TRBJ1-1
d_gene: -
v_gene: TRBV19
CDR3aa: CASSIGRGGLNTEAFF
CDR3nt: TGTGCCAGTAGTATAGGAAGGGGGGGCTTGAACACTGAAGCTTTCTTT

abundance: -
j_gene: TRBJ1-1
d_gene: -
v_gene: TRBV6-2/TRBV6-3
CDR3aa: CASSRVANTEAFF
CDR3nt: TGTGCCAGCAGTCGGGTTGCGAACACTGAAGCTTTCTTT

abundance: -
j_gene: TRBJ2-3
d_gene: -
v_gene: TRBV6-6
CDR3aa: CASSQIGTDTQYF
CDR3nt: TGTGCCAGCAGTCAGATTGGGACAGATACGCAGTATTTT

abundance: -
j_gene: TRBJ2-5
d_gene: TRBD1
v_gene: TRBV5-1
CDR3aa: CASSQLGTGRRETQYF
CDR3nt: TGCGCCAGCAGCCAGCTAGGGACAGGGAGGAGAGAGACCCAGTACTTC

abundance: -
j_gene: TRBJ2-5
d_gene: TRBD2
v_gene: TRBV5-1
CDR3aa: CASGLGLAGRGGETQYF
CDR3nt: TGCGCCAGCGGGTTGGGACTAGCGGGGAGAGGTGGAGAGACCCAGTACTTC

abundance: -
j_gene: TRBJ1-2
d_gene: -
v_gene: TRBV4-3
CDR3aa: CASSQWVGEGSGYTF
CDR3nt: TGCGCCAGCAGCCAATGGGTTGGGGAGGGAAGTGGCTACACCTTC

abundance: -
j_gene: TRBJ1-2
d_gene: -
v_gene: TRBV4-3
CDR3aa: CASSPISGVGYTF
CDR3nt: TGCGCCAGCAGCCCCATTTCTGGGGTTGGCTACACCTTC

abundance: -
j_gene: TRBJ2-5
d_gene: TRBD2
v_gene: TRBV2
CDR3aa: CASSERWGLAIETQYF
CDR3nt: TGTGCCAGCAGTGAACGGTGGGGACTAGCAATCGAGACCCAGTACTTC

abundance: -
j_gene: TRBJ2-4
d_gene: -
v_gene: TRBV18
CDR3aa: CASSRLESAKNIQYF
CDR3nt: TGTGCCAGCTCACGACTAGAGTCCGCCAAAAACATTCAGTACTTC

abundance: -
j_gene: TRBJ1-3
d_gene: -
v_gene: TRBV4-2
CDR3aa: CASSQGGAHSGNTIYF
CDR3nt: TGTGCCAGCAGCCAAGGTGGGGCTCACTCTGGAAACACCATATATTTT

abundance: once
j_gene: TRBJ2-6
d_gene: -
v_gene: TRBV19
CDR3aa: CASRYPMNRVSGANVLTF
CDR3nt: TGTGCCAGTAGATACCCCATGAACAGGGTTTCTGGGGCCAACGTCCTGACTTTC

abundance: once
j_gene: TRBJ2-2
d_gene: -
v_gene: TRBV30
CDR3aa: CAWSSGRGWGELFF
CDR3nt: TGTGCCTGGAGTTCGGGCAGGGGTTGGGGGGAGCTGTTTTTT

abundance: -
j_gene: TRBJ2-5
d_gene: -
v_gene: TRBV15
CDR3aa: CATSRDSETQYF
CDR3nt: TGTGCCACCAGCAGAGATTCAGAGACCCAGTACTTC

abundance: -
j_gene: TRBJ2-3
d_gene: -
v_gene: TRBV11-2
CDR3aa: CASIPLRGDRTDTQYF
CDR3nt: TGTGCCAGCATCCCGCTTAGGGGGGACCGCACAGATACGCAGTATTTT

abundance: few
j_gene: TRBJ1-6
d_gene: -
v_gene: TRBV5-1
CDR3aa: CASSFTNPDNSPLHF
CDR3nt: TGCGCCAGCAGCTTTACCAACCCAGATAATTCACCCCTCCACTTT

abundance: few
j_gene: TRBJ1-5
d_gene: -
v_gene: TRBV6-5
CDR3aa: CASSLTSGVQPQHF
CDR3nt: TGTGCCAGCAGCCTAACCTCGGGCGTTCAGCCCCAGCATTTT

abundance: -
j_gene: TRBJ1-5
d_gene: -
v_gene: TRBV19
CDR3aa: CASSISGRAMDQPQHF
CDR3nt: TGTGCCAGTAGTATATCAGGGAGAGCCATGGATCAGCCCCAGCATTTT

abundance: -
j_gene: TRBJ2-1
d_gene: TRBD1
v_gene: TRBV7-3
CDR3aa: CASSPGQGAYEQFF
CDR3nt: TGTGCCAGCAGCCCGGGACAGGGGGCCTATGAGCAGTTCTTC

abundance: -
j_gene: TRBJ1-5
d_gene: -
v_gene: TRBV4-1
CDR3aa: CASSQDRAQPQHF
CDR3nt: TGCGCCAGCAGCCAAGACAGGGCTCAGCCCCAGCATTTT

abundance: -
j_gene: TRBJ2-3
d_gene: -
v_gene: TRBV7-3
CDR3aa: CASSPFPESTDTQYF
CDR3nt: TGTGCCAGCAGCCCCTTCCCGGAGAGCACAGATACGCAGTATTTT

abundance: -
j_gene: TRBJ2-6
d_gene: TRBD1
v_gene: TRBV7-3
CDR3aa: CASSLTGGNAGANVLTF
CDR3nt: TGTGCCAGCAGCTTGACAGGGGGCAATGCTGGGGCCAACGTCCTGACTTTC

abundance: -
j_gene: TRBJ2-2
d_gene: TRBD1
v_gene: TRBV6-2/TRBV6-3
CDR3aa: CASSYDRGPDGELFF
CDR3nt: TGTGCCAGCAGTTATGACAGGGGGCCTGACGGGGAGCTGTTTTTT

abundance: -
j_gene: TRBJ2-5
d_gene: -
v_gene: TRBV9
CDR3aa: CASSPTRGHIRETQYF
CDR3nt: TGTGCCAGCAGCCCCACGCGGGGGCATATCCGAGAGACCCAGTACTTC

abundance: -
j_gene: TRBJ2-3
d_gene: -
v_gene: TRBV6-5
CDR3aa: CASRSDGTDTQYF
CDR3nt: TGTGCCAGCAGATCCGATGGCACGGATACGCAGTATTTT

abundance: -
j_gene: TRBJ2-1
d_gene: -
v_gene: TRBV12-3/TRBV12-4
CDR3aa: CASSSDRHEQFF
CDR3nt: TGTGCCAGCAGTTCCGATCGCCATGAGCAGTTCTTC

abundance: -
j_gene: TRBJ1-4
d_gene: -
v_gene: TRBV2
CDR3aa: CASSGQLANEKLFF
CDR3nt: TGTGCCAGCAGTGGACAGCTCGCTAATGAAAAACTGTTTTTT

abundance: -
j_gene: TRBJ2-5
d_gene: TRBD1
v_gene: TRBV5-1
CDR3aa: CASSVTGQETQYF
CDR3nt: TGCGCCAGCAGCGTGACAGGGCAAGAGACCCAGTACTTC

abundance: -
j_gene: TRBJ2-2
d_gene: TRBD1
v_gene: TRBV18
CDR3aa: CASSFYSGTANTGELFF
CDR3nt: TGTGCCAGCTCATTTTACTCCGGGACAGCGAACACCGGGGAGCTGTTTTTT

abundance: -
j_gene: TRBJ2-1
d_gene: TRBD1
v_gene: TRBV6-2/TRBV6-3
CDR3aa: CASSYGGQGSHEQFF
CDR3nt: TGTGCCAGCAGTTACGGGGGACAGGGGTCGCATGAGCAGTTCTTC

abundance: -
j_gene: TRBJ2-5
d_gene: -
v_gene: TRBV19
CDR3aa: CASRALGRQETQYF
CDR3nt: TGTGCCAGTAGAGCCCTGGGGAGACAAGAGACCCAGTACTTC

abundance: -
j_gene: TRBJ2-3
d_gene: -
v_gene: TRBV7-3
CDR3aa: CASSFLGTDTQYF
CDR3nt: TGTGCCAGCAGCTTCTTGGGCACAGATACGCAGTATTTT

abundance: -
j_gene: TRBJ2-1
d_gene: TRBD2
v_gene: TRBV7-9
CDR3aa: CASSLVWSLAGTYNEQFF
CDR3nt: TGTGCCAGCAGCTTAGTTTGGTCACTAGCGGGGACCTACAATGAGCAGTTCTTC

abundance: -
j_gene: TRBJ2-3
d_gene: TRBD2
v_gene: TRBV6-2/TRBV6-3
CDR3aa: CASSYSLQGVSGGAADTQYF
CDR3nt: TGTGCCAGCAGTTACTCTTTACAAGGGGTGAGCGGGGGGGCCGCGGATACGCAGTATTTT